These 20 T cell receptor beta chains share one sample of origin, sequenced in a study of CD8+ T cells in alopecia areata. Alopecia areata patients gave lesional scalp punch biopsies and peripheral blood samples. RNA extraction and reverse transcription yielded cDNA as sequencing template. Method: immunoSEQ multiplex PCR; TCRdb's copy keeps in-frame clones and lacks some. The table lists approximately 12,000 clones, 50% to 60% of them singletons, with over 13% in the top ten. Sequencing input: skin. Source of these receptors: a human donor with alopecia areata.

With regard to this clone: The junction departs from the called germline gene at one end, perhaps through a read error. The same CDR3 also results from other DNA sequences found in this sample. CDR3 amino acids: CASSQGYRGFYNEQFF. CDR3 DNA: TGCGCCAGCAGCCAAGGATACAGGGGTTTCTACAATGAGCAGTTCTTC. The chain uses TRBV7-9 and TRBJ2-1; 7 bases align to TRBD1. CDR1 and CDR2 from the germline V gene are SEHNR and FQNEAQ (reference sequence). This CDR3 has 16 amino acids.

V gene TRBV18 combines with J gene TRBJ1-1; TRBD1 matches at 7 bases. CDR3 size: 15 residues. With 1 base clipped from V and 0 bases from J, the junction kept 2 bases outside the gene matches. The V gene's germline CDR1 is KGHSH and CDR2 LQKENI. This chain's CDR3 is CASSPQQGMNTEAFF. CDR3 DNA: TGTGCCAGCTCACCACAACAGGGGATGAACACTGAAGCTTTCTTT.

There are a few counts of this clone. The rearrangement uses TRBV6-5 and TRBJ2-7, with TRBD2 matching over 11 bases. This CDR3 contains 15 residues. V shed 7 bases, J shed 2 bases, and the junction held 7 bases outside the gene matches. Per the germline V gene, CDR1 is MNHEY and CDR2 is SVGAGI. CDR3 loop: CASKIGTSGPYEQYF. As DNA, the CDR3 is TGTGCCAGCAAAATCGGGACTAGCGGACCCTACGAGCAGTACTTC.

The chain employs TRBV7-9 and TRBJ2-5; 7 nucleotides line up with TRBD1. The CDR3 is made up of 18 amino acids. The germline gives CDR1 SEHNR, CDR2 FQNEAQ (reference sequence). With V trimmed by 2 bases and J by 0 bases, 12 bases remained unmatched. The CDR3, as DNA: TGTGCCAGCAGCTTATATAGGGACAGAAGACGCTACCAAGAGACCCAGTACTTC. It translates to CASSLYRDRRRYQETQYF.

The chain links TRBV5-1 to TRBJ2-2; D might be TRBD2 (5 bases). Trimming removed 6 bases from V and 1 base from J, with 13 bases in between. CDR3 length: 15 residues. Germline V gene lookup returns CDR1 SGHRS and CDR2 YFSETQ. The CDR3 DNA reads TGCGCCAGCAAGGTCGGGGTTGGGAACACCGGGGAGCTGTTTTTT. Translating it yields CASKVGVGNTGELFF.

The CDR3 DNA reads TGCGCCAGCAGCCGCGGGGTCCTCACAGATACGCAGTATTTT. This codes for CASSRGVLTDTQYF. The chain couples TRBV5-1 to TRBJ2-3, with a possible D match to TRBD2 (6 bases). The CDR3 extends over 14 amino acids. Germline assignment: CDR1 SGHRS and CDR2 YFSETQ. Between the trimmed V and J ends, which lost 4 bases and 2 bases, there was a span of 11 bases.

The chain recombines TRBV5-1 with TRBJ2-7; either TRBD1 or TRBD2 may fit D (5 bases each). Germline CDR1 SGHRS, CDR2 YFSETQ. V dropped 1 base and J dropped 7 bases, with 12 bases sitting between them. CDR3 length: 13 residues. The CDR3 DNA sequence: TGCGCCAGCAGCTTGCAGGGAGAATGGGAGCAGTACTTC. This translates into CASSLQGEWEQYF.

V usage is TRBV11-1 and J usage is TRBJ2-6; D remains ambiguous. The CDR3 is 15 residues long. V shed 1 base and J shed 0 bases, with 4 bases lying between them. In germline, CDR1 is SGHAT, CDR2 FQDESV (reference sequence). The CDR3 DNA reads as TGTGCCAGCAGCTTAGGCTACTCTGGGGCCAACGTCCTGACTTTC. Translating gives CASSLGYSGANVLTF.

This clone was detected a few times. The chain has TRBV7-2 and TRBJ2-5; 12 bases match TRBD2. In germline, CDR1 is SGHTA, CDR2 FQGNSA. The CDR3 loop spans 18 amino acids. The V and J ends lost 0 bases and 5 bases, in that order; junction bases with no gene match: 10. CDR3 sequence reads: CASSLATTSGGTRETQYF. DNA for the CDR3: TGTGCCAGCAGCTTAGCAACTACTAGCGGGGGGACCCGTGAGACCCAGTACTTC.

This clone has a handful of counts. The rearrangement links TRBV21-1 to TRBJ2-7; the table's D call, TRBD1, has no DNA check behind it. TRBV21-1 is a documented pseudogene. The CDR3 length is 13 residues. CDR3 sequence: CASSDMGTLEQYF. CDR3 nucleotide sequence: TGTGCCAGCAGCGATATGGGCACCCTCGAGCAGTACTTC.

The chain uses TRBV6-5 and TRBJ2-7, with D perhaps TRBD2 (6 bases). Trimming pared 6 bases from V and 7 bases from J, leaving 22 bases between. CDR3 length: 15 residues. The germline gives CDR1 MNHEY, CDR2 SVGAGI. CDR3 in amino acids: CASRGGTGPTREQYF. In nucleotides, the CDR3 is TGTGCCAGCAGAGGAGGGACGGGTCCTACGAGGGAGCAGTACTTC.

The rearrangement joins TRBV6-5 to TRBJ1-2; 9 nucleotides match TRBD1. The V segment lost 5 bases and the J segment 7 bases; nucleotides outside the gene matches: 8. Germline V gene sequence: CDR1 MNHEY, CDR2 SVGAGI. CDR3 size: 14 residues. CDR3 sequence (DNA): TGTGCCAGCAGTGCCGGAACAGGGGGCGGTGGCTACACCTTC. Translating it yields CASSAGTGGGGYTF.

The genes are TRBV27 and TRBJ2-3; 8 nucleotides line up with TRBD2. This CDR3 region has 19 residues. Trimming cost V 7 bases and J 2 bases; bases outside gene matches: 20. Germline CDR1 reads MNHEY; CDR2 reads SMNVEV (reference sequence). In DNA, the CDR3 is TGTGCCAGCAAGGTCCCAGCCTACCGGGGGGGGCCTTCCACAGATACGCAGTATTTT. Its protein is CASKVPAYRGGPSTDTQYF.

The chain joins TRBV27 to TRBJ2-5, with TRBD2 matching over 12 bases. V lost 8 bases, J lost 5 bases, and 9 bases stayed unmatched. Germline CDR1 is MNHEY and CDR2 is SMNVEV (reference sequence). The CDR3 sequence is 15 residues long. In DNA form, the CDR3 reads TGTGCCAGCCGGTCTAGCGGGGGGGGATGGGAGACCCAGTACTTC. It is translated as CASRSSGGGWETQYF.

This clone appeared a few times. This chain links TRBV2 with TRBJ1-5, with D possibly TRBD1 on 5 matching bases. Germline CDR1 reads SNHLY; CDR2 reads FYNNEI. CDR3 size: 15 residues. V was clipped by 7 bases and J by 5 bases, with 18 bases between them. CDR3: CASTDFEDSYQPQHF. CDR3 nucleotide sequence: TGTGCCAGCACCGACTTTGAAGACAGTTATCAGCCCCAGCATTTT.

J is TRBJ1-2 and V is TRBV2; TRBD1 might be the D (6 bases). CDR3 length: 13 amino acids. The V gene's germline CDR1 is SNHLY and CDR2 FYNNEI. The V and J ends lost 8 bases and 4 bases respectively, with 14 bases between them. This chain's CDR3 is CASRAGVTYGYTF. For the CDR3, the DNA is TGTGCCAGCCGGGCAGGGGTTACCTATGGCTACACCTTC.

The chain joins TRBV5-1 to TRBJ2-3; D is possibly TRBD1 or TRBD2 (6 bases each). The germline gives CDR1 SGHRS, CDR2 YFSETQ. The CDR3 loop spans 15 amino acids. V was clipped by 0 bases and J by 1 base, with 9 bases between them. CDR3 region: CASSLAGARTDTQYF. For the CDR3, the DNA is TGCGCCAGCAGCTTGGCGGGGGCCCGCACAGATACGCAGTATTTT.

The chain carries TRBV30 and TRBJ1-4; possibly TRBD1 for D (6 bases). With 0 bases removed from V and 16 bases from J, the gap between germline ends came to 15 bases. This CDR3 region has 12 residues. The germline CDR1 and CDR2 sequences are GTSNPN and SVGIG (reference sequence). Here the CDR3 reads CAWSVTGGDPFF. The CDR3 DNA follows: TGTGCCTGGAGTGTAACGGGGGGCGATCCGTTTTTT.

The V and J genes are TRBV27 and TRBJ2-2, with 13 nucleotides matching TRBD2. Trimming cost V 6 bases and J 4 bases; bases outside gene matches: 11. Per the germline V gene, CDR1 is MNHEY and CDR2 is SMNVEV (reference sequence). The CDR3 spans 18 residues. CDR3 DNA: TGTGCCAGCAGCGCTGTCTCACTAGCGGGGGGGCTCACCGGGGAGCTGTTTTTT. This codes for CASSAVSLAGGLTGELFF.

The chain uses TRBV15 and TRBJ2-5; TRBD2 matches at 8 bases. This CDR3 has 15 amino acids. V shed 1 base, J shed 7 bases, and the junction held 8 bases outside the gene matches. Per germline, CDR1 LNHNV and CDR2 YYDKDF (reference sequence). CDR3 region: CATSRVLAGGRTQYF. CDR3 coding DNA: TGTGCCACCAGCAGAGTTCTAGCGGGTGGTAGGACCCAGTACTTC. The full variable domain, its missing parts supplied by reference TRBV15 and TRBJ2-5, is DAMVIQNPRYQVTQFGKPVTLSCSQTLNHNVMYWYQQKSSQAPKLLFHYYDKDFNNEADTPDNFQSRRPNTSFCFLDIRSPGLGDTAMYLCATSRVLAGGRTQYFGPGTRLLVL.